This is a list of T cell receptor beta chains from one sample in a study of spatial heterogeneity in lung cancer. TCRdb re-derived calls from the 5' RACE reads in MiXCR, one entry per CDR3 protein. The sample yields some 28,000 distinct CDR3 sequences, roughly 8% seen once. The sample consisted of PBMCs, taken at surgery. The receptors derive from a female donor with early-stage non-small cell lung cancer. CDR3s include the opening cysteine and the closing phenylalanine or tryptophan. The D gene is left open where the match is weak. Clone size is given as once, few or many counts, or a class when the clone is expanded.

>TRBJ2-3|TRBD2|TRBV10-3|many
CAISYAGTSGTDTQYF
TGTGCCATCAGTTACGCGGGGACTAGCGGAACAGATACGCAGTATTTT
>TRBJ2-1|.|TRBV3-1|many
CASSQDLGEYNEQFF
TGTGCCAGCAGCCAAGATCTAGGAGAATACAATGAGCAGTTCTTC
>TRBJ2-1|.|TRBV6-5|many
CASHTGGPWNEQFF
TGTGCCAGCCACACTGGAGGGCCCTGGAATGAGCAGTTCTTC
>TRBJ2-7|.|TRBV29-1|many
CSVADSVRSGWSYEQYF
TGCAGCGTTGCGGATAGCGTAAGGTCTGGCTGGTCCTACGAGCAGTACTTC
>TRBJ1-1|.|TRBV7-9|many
CASSLVDSVAFF
TGTGCCAGCAGCTTAGTGGACAGTGTTGCTTTCTTT
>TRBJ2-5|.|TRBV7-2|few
CASSLSAGESQETQYF
TGTGCCAGCAGCTTATCGGCAGGGGAGTCACAAGAGACCCAGTACTTC
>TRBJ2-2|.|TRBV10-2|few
CASTPRRETGELFF
TGCGCCAGCACCCCGCGCAGGGAAACCGGGGAGCTGTTTTTT
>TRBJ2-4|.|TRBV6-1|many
CASSEQQGTRRNIQYF
TGTGCCAGCAGTGAACAGCAAGGGACGAGGAGAAACATTCAGTACTTC
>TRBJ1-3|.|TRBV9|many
CASSSLGGSGNTIYF
TGTGCCAGCAGCTCGTTAGGGGGGTCTGGAAACACCATATATTTT
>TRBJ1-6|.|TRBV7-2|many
CASSFGVPSSYNSPLHF
TGTGCCAGCAGCTTTGGGGTTCCTAGCTCCTATAATTCACCCCTCCACTTT
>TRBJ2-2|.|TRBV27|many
CASNSYPPYTGELFF
TGTGCCAGCAATTCGTACCCTCCGTACACCGGGGAGCTGTTTTTT
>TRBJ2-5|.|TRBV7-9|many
CASSFGRGTQKETQYF
TGTGCCAGCAGCTTCGGACGGGGGACACAGAAAGAGACCCAGTACTTC
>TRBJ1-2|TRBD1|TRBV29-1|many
CSARTGLSWSNYGYTF
TGCAGCGCACGGACAGGCCTATCATGGAGTAACTATGGCTACACCTTC
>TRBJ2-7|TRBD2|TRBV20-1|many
CSARDRGLAGYEQYF
TGCAGTGCTAGAGATAGGGGCCTAGCGGGCTACGAGCAGTACTTC
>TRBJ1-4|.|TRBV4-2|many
CASSREQGDNEKLFF
TGTGCCAGCAGCCGGGAACAGGGCGATAATGAAAAACTGTTTTTT
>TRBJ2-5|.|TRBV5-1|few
CASSLGGEWETQYF
TGCGCCAGCAGCTTGGGCGGGGAATGGGAGACCCAGTACTTC
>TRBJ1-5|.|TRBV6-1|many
CASREYMGNQPQHF
TGTGCCAGCAGAGAATATATGGGCAATCAGCCCCAGCATTTT
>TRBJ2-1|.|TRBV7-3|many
CASSLMVTGPFYNEQFF
TGTGCCAGCAGCTTAATGGTCACAGGTCCCTTCTACAATGAGCAGTTCTTC
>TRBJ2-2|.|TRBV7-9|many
CASSPENTGELFF
TGTGCCAGCAGCCCGGAAAACACCGGGGAGCTGTTTTTT
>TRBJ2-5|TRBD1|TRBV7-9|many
CASSTGVFETQYF
TGTGCCAGCAGCACAGGGGTCTTCGAGACCCAGTACTTC